Reported below is one T cell receptor (beta chain). Looked up from germline, CDR1 is MGHRA and CDR2 is YSYEKL. This CDR3 has 19 amino acids. The trim removed 2 bases at V and 7 bases at J, leaving 17 bases unmatched. TCRdb keeps only in-frame clones here, not all; method: immunoSEQ multiplex PCR. The repertoire holds 85,000 to 90,000 clones, approximately 86% seen once, with around 6% in the top ten. This specimen belongs to a study of identifying expanded T cells in peripheral blood. The sequenced material came from blood. V is TRBV4-1 and J is TRBJ2-2; 9 nucleotides agree with TRBD2. The sequence was collected from a person between 18 and 70 years old in good health. The CDR3 bases are TGCGCCAGCAGCCAACAATATCGGGTACCGGGACTAGCTGGCGGGGAGCTGTTTTTT. Encoded protein: CASSQQYRVPGLAGGELFF.